This TCR beta chain was recovered during a study of blood T cells in healthy people across ages. Broader study findings: Percentage of naive T cells showed a strong correlation with TCR beta diversity. Both naive CD4+ cell counts and diversity were greater in long-lived donors than in aged donors. The study could not conclusively compare naive and antigen-experienced cells, given its unsorted PBMCs.

Primed by a sample-barcoded 5' primer and a J-beta primer mix, a second PCR proceeded for 7 to 11 cycles. One entry per CDR3 protein results from TCRdb running MiXCR on the 5' RACE reads. The repertoire consists of roughly 1.6 million distinct CDR3 sequences, with 30% to 35% occurring once and the leading ten covering about 10%. The CDR3 runs 13 residues. The germline V gene has CDR1 DFQATT and CDR2 SNEGSKA (reference sequence). V was cut by 6 bases and J by 0 bases, with 10 bases left in between. The count of this clonotype is one. Its antigen is not identified. This rearrangement joins TRBV20-1 to TRBJ2-3; possibly TRBD1 or TRBD2 for D (5 bases each). Sequencing was performed on blood. The receptor was isolated from a woman in her thirties in good health. CDR3 protein: CSASRDSTDTQYF. Here the CDR3 DNA reads TGCAGTGCCTCCCGGGACAGCACAGATACGCAGTATTTT.